Each of the 13 T cell receptor beta chains below was sequenced from the same sample in a study of blood T cell repertoires in COVID-19. Assay: immunoSEQ multiplex PCR; the TCRdb copy retains only in-frame clones and omits some. Among approximately 180,000 clones listed, around 76% were seen once. Sequencing used peripheral blood. The receptors here all came from a woman in her 70s with acute or convalescent COVID-19.

The gene calls are TRBV3-1 (or the pseudogene TRBV3-2) and TRBJ2-1; a weak D match, TRBD1 (6 bases). Germline V gene lookup returns CDR1 LGHDT and CDR2 YNNKEL (reference sequence). The V end lost 1 base, the J end lost 5 bases, and 12 bases lay between the germline ends. The CDR3 sequence is 15 residues long. The CDR3 loop is CASSQGVPGDNEQFF. CDR3 bases: TGTGCCAGCAGCCAAGGAGTCCCAGGGGACAATGAGCAGTTCTTC.

The chain couples TRBV29-1 to TRBJ1-5, with D perhaps TRBD1 (5 bases). Trimming took off 5 bases at V and 0 bases at J, with 11 bases between the two ends. Germline-derived CDR1 and CDR2 are SQVTM and ANQGSEA. The CDR3 consists of 14 residues. The CDR3 reads CSVSAGHSNQPQHF. DNA for the CDR3: TGCAGCGTTTCGGCAGGACATAGCAATCAGCCCCAGCATTTT.

This chain uses TRBV14 with TRBJ1-1; no firm D call. Trimming left V 1 base short and J 5 bases short, with 14 bases between. Germline V gene data show CDR1 as SGHDN and CDR2 as FVKESK. This CDR3 has 15 amino acids. The CDR3 DNA reads TGTGCCAGCAGCCAAGGTTATCCGGGGTGGACTGAAGCTTTCTTT. Translated: CASSQGYPGWTEAFF.

The table lists this clone with a few counts. This rearrangement joins TRBV5-1 to TRBJ1-1; weak D call: TRBD1 (5 bases). CDR1 SGHRS and CDR2 YFSETQ come from the germline V gene. The CDR3 covers 15 residues. The V and J ends lost 3 bases and 3 bases respectively, with 15 bases between them. CDR3 region: CASSSQGGVDTEAFF. For the CDR3, the DNA is TGCGCCAGCAGCTCCCAGGGTGGCGTGGACACTGAAGCTTTCTTT.

The chain recombines TRBV10-2 with TRBJ1-2; 7 nucleotides match TRBD1. The V and J ends lost 5 bases and 2 bases, in that order; junction bases with no gene match: 5. This CDR3 has 14 residues. The germline gives CDR1 WSHSY, CDR2 SAAADI. The DNA of the CDR3 is TGCGCCAGCAGTTCCCTCAGGGGGAACTATGGCTACACCTTC. It specifies CASSSLRGNYGYTF.

The rearrangement links TRBV28 to TRBJ2-2; 8 bases fit TRBD2. The CDR3 length is 17 residues. Unmatched junction bases numbered 9, after V lost 1 base and J lost 5 bases. Germline V gives CDR1 MDHEN, CDR2 SYDVKM. The CDR3, as DNA: TGTGCCAGCAGTTTATTAATATCTAGCGGGCTGACCGGGGAGCTGTTTTTT. The encoded protein is CASSLLISSGLTGELFF.

Here the CDR3 reads CASSYTGVNQPQHF. The CDR3 coding sequence is TGTGCCAGCAGTTACACGGGGGTCAATCAGCCCCAGCATTTT. The genes are TRBV6-5 and TRBJ1-5, with D tentatively TRBD1 (5 bases). V dropped 2 bases and J dropped 3 bases, with 8 bases sitting between them. In germline, CDR1 is MNHEY, CDR2 SVGAGI. CDR3 length equals 14 residues.

This chain links TRBV5-4 with TRBJ2-7; no definite D call. V shed 2 bases and J shed 0 bases, with 12 bases lying between them. The length of the CDR3 is 15 residues. The V gene's germline CDR1 is SGHNT and CDR2 YYREEE (reference sequence). CDR3 DNA sequence: TGTGCCAGCAGCTTTGGTTCGTCGAGCTCCTACGAGCAGTACTTC. It translates to CASSFGSSSSYEQYF.

This chain connects TRBV5-1 to TRBJ1-2; D call uncertain. The germline CDR1 and CDR2 sequences are SGHRS and YFSETQ. The V gene lost 2 bases and the J gene lost 4 bases, with 9 bases spanning the gap. The length of the CDR3 is 13 residues. The CDR3 region is CASSLTGSYGYTF. The CDR3 DNA is TGCGCCAGCAGCTTAACGGGGTCCTATGGCTACACCTTC.

This chain uses TRBV5-6 with TRBJ2-5; 9 bases align to TRBD1. The J segment lost 0 bases and the V segment lost 5 bases, leaving 8 bases of the junction unmatched. This CDR3 is built from 16 residues. Germline V gene data show CDR1 as SGHDT and CDR2 as YYEEEE. The CDR3 protein is CASSPAGTGNQETQYF. DNA for the CDR3: TGTGCCAGCAGTCCGGCCGGGACAGGGAACCAAGAGACCCAGTACTTC.

V gene TRBV28 combines with J gene TRBJ1-1; D is possibly TRBD1 (5 bases). Trimming took 6 bases from V and 0 from J, leaving 11 bases between them. The CDR3 totals 14 residues. The germline V gene encodes CDR1 MDHEN and CDR2 SYDVKM. In nucleotides, the CDR3 is TGTGCCAGCAGACCTACAGGCATGAACACTGAAGCTTTCTTT. Translation gives CASRPTGMNTEAFF.

CDR3 sequence reads: CASSLMDRGEKLFF. The DNA for the CDR3 is TGTGCCAGCAGCTTAATGGACAGGGGTGAAAAACTGTTTTTT. The rearrangement uses TRBV7-9 and TRBJ1-4; 9 nucleotides line up with TRBD1. Germline CDR1 SEHNR, CDR2 FQNEAQ (reference sequence). The ends lost 2 bases at V and 7 bases at J; junction bases unmatched: 2. The CDR3 is 14 amino acids.

The chain employs TRBV6-5 and TRBJ2-1; 9 nucleotides match TRBD2. Germline assignment: CDR1 MNHEY and CDR2 SVGAGI. The CDR3 contains 15 residues. With V trimmed by 6 bases and J by 0 bases, 3 bases remained unmatched. CDR3 bases: TGTGCCAGCAGACGTAGCGGGGGCTCCTACAATGAGCAGTTCTTC. It translates to CASRRSGGSYNEQFF.